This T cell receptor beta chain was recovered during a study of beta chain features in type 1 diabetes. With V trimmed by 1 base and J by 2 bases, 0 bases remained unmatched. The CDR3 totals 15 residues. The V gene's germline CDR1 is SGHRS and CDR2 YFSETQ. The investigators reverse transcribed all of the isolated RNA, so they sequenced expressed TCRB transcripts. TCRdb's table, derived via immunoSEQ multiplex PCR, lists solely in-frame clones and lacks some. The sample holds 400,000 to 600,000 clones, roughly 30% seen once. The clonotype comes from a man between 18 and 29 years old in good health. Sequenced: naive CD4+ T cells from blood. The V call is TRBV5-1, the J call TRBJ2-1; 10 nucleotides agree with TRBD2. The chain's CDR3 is CASSLTSGAYNEQFF. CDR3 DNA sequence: TGCGCCAGCAGCTTGACTAGCGGGGCCTACAATGAGCAGTTCTTC. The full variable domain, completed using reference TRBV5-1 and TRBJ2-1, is KAGVTQTPRYLIKTRGQQVTLSCSPISGHRSVSWYQQTPGQGLQFLFEYFSETQRNKGNFPGRFSGRQFSNSRSEMNVSTLELGDSALYLCASSLTSGAYNEQFFGPGTRLTVL.